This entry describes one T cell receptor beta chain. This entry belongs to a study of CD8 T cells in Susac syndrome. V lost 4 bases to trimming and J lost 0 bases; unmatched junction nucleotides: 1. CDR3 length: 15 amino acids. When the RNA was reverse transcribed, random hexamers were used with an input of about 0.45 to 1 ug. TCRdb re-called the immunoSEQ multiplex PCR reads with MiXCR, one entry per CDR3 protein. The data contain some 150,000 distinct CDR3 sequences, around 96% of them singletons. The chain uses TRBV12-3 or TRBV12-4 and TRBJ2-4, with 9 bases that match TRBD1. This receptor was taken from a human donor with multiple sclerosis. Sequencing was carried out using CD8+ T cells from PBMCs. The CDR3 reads CASSWTGVAKNIQYF. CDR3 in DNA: TGTGCCAGCAGTTGGACAGGGGTAGCCAAAAACATTCAGTACTTC.